This T cell receptor beta chain was identified during a study of neurological immune-mediated disorders. Study conclusions and caveats: Because no CDR3 amino acid sequences were shared across subjects by expanded clones, private repertoires were suggested in all groups.

Synthesis of cDNA was performed by 5'RACE using 10-nucleotide random UMIs. TCRdb independently ran MiXCR on the 5' RACE reads; one entry per CDR3 protein. The data show about 79,000 distinct CDR3 sequences, with 11% to 15% seen just once and approximately 6.8% held by the top ten. This clonotype was seen at least ten times. Its target is not known. CDR3 size: 14 residues. V lost 2 bases, J lost 3 bases, and 10 bases lay in between. Germline CDR1 MDHEN, CDR2 SYDVKM. This TCR was recovered from a woman in her 50s in good health. The sequenced sample was PBMCs. The V and J genes are TRBV28 and TRBJ1-2, with D possibly matching TRBD1 (6 bases). This CDR3 reads CASSLGGKDYGYTF. CDR3 sequence (DNA): TGTGCCAGCAGTTTAGGGGGCAAGGACTATGGCTACACCTTC.